These 9 T cell receptor beta chains came from one sample sequenced in a study of T cell responses to AZD1222 COVID-19 vaccine. Produced via immunoSEQ multiplex PCR; TCRdb's table is partial and in-frame only. The table includes approximately 140,000 clones, 91% detected once. The sequenced sample was peripheral blood, obtained on day 0 of AZD1222 vaccination. Source of these receptors: an adult in good health.

This chain joins TRBV4-3 and TRBJ2-3, with TRBD2 matching over 12 bases. The CDR3 is made up of 17 amino acids. Trimming took 2 bases from V and 2 from J; bases not matched to a gene: 5. Germline CDR1 LGHNA, CDR2 YSLEER. The CDR3 DNA reads TGCGCCAGCAGCCAACTTGGACTAGCGGGAACCACAGATACGCAGTATTTT. It is translated as CASSQLGLAGTTDTQYF.

The chain has TRBV30 and TRBJ2-7, with D perhaps matching TRBD2 (5 bases). This CDR3 has 12 residues. With 3 bases removed from V and 6 bases from J, the gap between germline ends came to 12 bases. The V gene's germline CDR1 is GTSNPN and CDR2 SVGIG (reference sequence). The chain's CDR3 is CAWSPFGGEQYF. CDR3 sequence (DNA): TGTGCCTGGAGCCCCTTCGGAGGCGAGCAGTACTTC.

The chain links TRBV15 to TRBJ1-2; 12 bases match TRBD1. V was clipped by 3 bases and J by 4 bases; unmatched bases: 6. The germline V gene encodes CDR1 LNHNV and CDR2 YYDKDF (reference sequence). The CDR3 is 16 amino acids. Here the CDR3 DNA reads TGTGCCACCAGCAGTGTGACGGGACAGGGGGCCTATGGCTACACCTTC. The encoded protein is CATSSVTGQGAYGYTF. Together with reference TRBV15 and TRBJ1-2, the CDR3 gives the full variable domain: DAMVIQNPRYQVTQFGKPVTLSCSQTLNHNVMYWYQQKSSQAPKLLFHYYDKDFNNEADTPDNFQSRRPNTSFCFLDIRSPGLGDTAMYLCATSSVTGQGAYGYTFGSGTRLTVV.

This chain joins TRBV28 and TRBJ2-7, with a possible D match to TRBD2 (6 bases). The V and J ends lost 2 bases and 2 bases respectively, with 16 bases between them. The germline V gene has CDR1 MDHEN and CDR2 SYDVKM. The CDR3 runs to 16 residues. CDR3 in DNA: TGTGCCAGCAGTTTACATCTAGCGAGACGCGCCTACGAGCAGTACTTC. This translates into CASSLHLARRAYEQYF.

The chain recombines TRBV11-2 with TRBJ1-6; no reliable D call. This CDR3 region has 16 residues. Germline CDR1 is SGHAT and CDR2 is FQNNGV. Trimming removed 1 base at V and 5 bases at J, with 12 bases between. The CDR3 DNA reads TGTGCCAGCAGCTTAGGCGGACCCCGAAATAATTCACCCCTCCACTTT. It encodes CASSLGGPRNNSPLHF. The full variable domain, with the rest looked up from reference TRBV11-2 and TRBJ1-6, is EAGVAQSPRYKIIEKRQSVAFWCNPISGHATLYWYQQILGQGPKLLIQFQNNGVVDDSQLPKDRFSAERLKGVDSTLKIQPAKLEDSAVYLCASSLGGPRNNSPLHFGNGTRLTVT.

The rearrangement uses TRBV9 and TRBJ2-2, with D uncertain. Germline loops: CDR1 SGDLS, CDR2 YYNGEE. V was cut by 4 bases and J by 7 bases, with 11 bases left in between. The CDR3 has 13 residues. CDR3 nucleotides: TGTGCCAGCAGCATAATCGGGCGCGGGGAGCTGTTTTTT. Translated: CASSIIGRGELFF.

On this clone: At the DNA level, this CDR3 is encoded by other sequences in the same sample as well. The rearrangement joins TRBV2 to TRBJ1-1, with TRBD1 as a possible D gene (5 bases). Germline V gene lookup returns CDR1 SNHLY and CDR2 FYNNEI. The CDR3 totals 13 residues. Trimming left V 2 bases short and J 1 base short, with 5 bases between. The CDR3 region is CASSEQGNTEAFF. In DNA, the CDR3 is TGTGCCAGCAGTGAACAGGGGAACACTGAAGCTTTCTTT. Variable domain in full (rest from reference TRBV2 and TRBJ1-1): EPEVTQTPSHQVTQMGQEVILRCVPISNHLYFYWYRQILGQKVEFLVSFYNNEISEKSEIFDDQFSVERPDGSNFTLKIRSTKLEDSAMYFCASSEQGNTEAFFGQGTRLTVV.

The chain links TRBV28 to TRBJ1-4; D might be TRBD1 (5 bases). The V and J ends lost 5 bases and 4 bases respectively, with 14 bases between them. In germline, CDR1 is MDHEN, CDR2 SYDVKM. CDR3 length equals 15 residues. CDR3 loop: CASSPPRGFNEKLFF. Here the CDR3 DNA reads TGTGCCAGCAGTCCCCCACGGGGCTTTAATGAAAAACTGTTTTTT.

The rearrangement joins TRBV9 to TRBJ2-7, with 10 bases fitting TRBD1. The length of the CDR3 is 15 residues. The V gene end was trimmed by 2 bases and the J gene end by 3 bases; junction bases not matched to a gene: 5. The V gene's germline CDR1 is SGDLS and CDR2 YYNGEE. The CDR3 DNA reads TGTGCCAGCAGCGTCGCCGGGACAGGGGACTACGAGCAGTACTTC. This codes for CASSVAGTGDYEQYF.